This T cell receptor (beta chain) derives from a study of blood T cell repertoires in COVID-19. Here immunoSEQ multiplex PCR was the method, and the copy in TCRdb shows in-frame clones only, minus some. The table includes some 140,000 clones, 75% to 90% detected once. Germline CDR1 SGHRS, CDR2 YFSETQ. V dropped 0 bases and J dropped 5; count of bases not matched to a gene: 7. This CDR3 comprises 15 residues. The sequenced sample was peripheral blood. The chain joins TRBV5-1 to TRBJ2-5; 7 bases map to TRBD2. The source is a human donor in a cohort sampled during active COVID-19. CDR3 nucleotide sequence: TGCGCCAGCAGCTTGGAACCCGGAGCGGGGGAGACCCAGTACTTC. Protein product: CASSLEPGAGETQYF.